Each of the 24 T cell receptor beta chains below was sequenced from the same sample in a study of T cell responses to AZD1222 COVID-19 vaccine. Method: immunoSEQ multiplex PCR; TCRdb's copy keeps in-frame clones and lacks some. The sample carries 120,000 or so clones, roughly 87% recorded once. The specimen comprised peripheral blood, sampled on day 0 of AZD1222 vaccination. These receptors all stem from an adult in good health.

The chain couples TRBV29-1 to TRBJ2-7; 12 nucleotides agree with TRBD1. This CDR3 region has 14 residues. V was clipped by 5 bases and J by 5 bases; unmatched bases: 7. Per germline, CDR1 SQVTM and CDR2 ANQGSEA. CDR3 sequence reads: CSVYTGTGGNEQYF. CDR3 nucleotide sequence: TGCAGCGTTTATACCGGGACAGGGGGCAACGAGCAGTACTTC.

The V call is TRBV28, the J call TRBJ2-1; tentative D call: TRBD1 (5 bases). CDR1 and CDR2 (germline): MDHEN, SYDVKM. The CDR3 is made up of 15 amino acids. Trimming pared 2 bases from V and 5 bases from J, leaving 13 bases between. The CDR3 region has the DNA TGTGCCAGCAGTTTACCCACTCTAGGGGACAATGAGCAGTTCTTC. This gives the protein CASSLPTLGDNEQFF.

This clone has a single count. The V gene is TRBV29-1, the J gene TRBJ1-1, with unresolved D. This CDR3 has 8 amino acids. Germline values: CDR1 SQVTM, CDR2 ANQGSEA. Trimming cost V 7 bases and J 11 bases, with 8 bases left between them. The CDR3 DNA sequence: TGCAGCGCCGGGGTGGCTTTCTTT. Its translation is CSAGVAFF.

The gene calls are TRBV18 and TRBJ1-6; TRBD1 is a possible D gene (5 bases). Germline-derived CDR1 and CDR2 are KGHSH and LQKENI. This CDR3 comprises 13 residues. V was shortened by 3 bases and J by 10 bases, with 10 bases between the two germline ends. The CDR3 sequence: CASSPSGRSPLHF. In nucleotides, the CDR3 is TGTGCCAGCTCACCGTCAGGGCGATCACCCCTCCACTTT.

The V call is TRBV5-4, the J call TRBJ1-3; no definite D call. There are 15 residues in the CDR3. V lost 0 bases and J lost 0, with 7 bases in between. Germline values: CDR1 SGHNT, CDR2 YYREEE (reference sequence). The CDR3 loop is CASSLDSLSGNTIYF. The CDR3 DNA sequence: TGTGCCAGCAGCTTGGACAGTCTCTCTGGAAACACCATATATTTT.

The chain joins TRBV29-1 to TRBJ2-7, with D possibly called TRBD1 or TRBD2 (6 bases each). The CDR3 loop spans 12 amino acids. The germline CDR1 and CDR2 sequences are SQVTM and ANQGSEA. V lost 7 bases and J 6 bases, leaving 16 bases between the germline ends. The CDR3 sequence is CSAAEGGSEQYF. The CDR3 bases are TGCAGCGCCGCTGAGGGGGGTTCCGAGCAGTACTTC.

This chain links TRBV28 with TRBJ1-2; D is unclear. Per the germline V gene, CDR1 is MDHEN and CDR2 is SYDVKM. V was trimmed by 5 bases and J by 8 bases, leaving 15 bases between them. The CDR3 has 13 residues. This CDR3 reads CASSLSSWWGYTF. The CDR3 nucleotides are TGTGCCAGCAGTCTGTCCTCCTGGTGGGGCTACACCTTC.

This rearrangement joins TRBV14 to TRBJ1-1; possibly TRBD1 for D (5 bases). Trimming removed 2 bases at V and 6 bases at J, with 13 bases between. The CDR3 is made up of 14 amino acids. CDR1 SGHDN and CDR2 FVKESK come from the germline V gene. This CDR3 is CASSQISRAAEAFF. The CDR3 coding sequence is TGTGCCAGCAGCCAAATATCCAGGGCCGCTGAAGCTTTCTTT.

The chain links TRBV5-4 to TRBJ2-1, with TRBD2 matching over 14 bases. The V gene's germline CDR1 is SGHNT and CDR2 YYREEE (reference sequence). V shed 1 base, J shed 7 bases, and the junction held 4 bases outside the gene matches. The CDR3 extends over 16 amino acids. The CDR3 is CASSLRLAGGQNEQFF. The CDR3 DNA reads as TGTGCCAGCAGCTTGCGACTAGCGGGGGGGCAGAATGAGCAGTTCTTC.

The chain recombines TRBV19 with TRBJ1-1; 10 nucleotides line up with TRBD1. The germline V gene has CDR1 LNHDA and CDR2 SQIVND (reference sequence). The CDR3 has 13 residues. The junction had 4 bases not matched to a gene; V was cut back by 7 bases and J by 5 bases. CDR3 residues: CASTRTGGTEAFF. The DNA of the CDR3 is TGTGCCAGTACCCGGACAGGGGGAACTGAAGCTTTCTTT. Combining the CDR3 with reference TRBV19 and TRBJ1-1 gives the whole variable domain DGGITQSPKYLFRKEGQNVTLSCEQNLNHDAMYWYRQDPGQGLRLIYYSQIVNDFQKGDIAEGYSVSREKKESFPLTVTSAQKNPTAFYLCASTRTGGTEAFFGQGTRLTVV.

V usage is TRBV19 and J usage is TRBJ1-5, with 7 bases identical to TRBD1. Germline CDR1 reads LNHDA; CDR2 reads SQIVND (reference sequence). This CDR3 has 14 amino acids. Losses at the gene ends were 5 bases for V and 4 bases for J; bases not matched to a gene: 5. The CDR3 DNA follows: TGTGCCAGTAGTGCGGGACAGAAAAATCAGCCCCAGCATTTT. Protein: CASSAGQKNQPQHF. The full variable domain, rest sourced from reference TRBV19 and TRBJ1-5, is DGGITQSPKYLFRKEGQNVTLSCEQNLNHDAMYWYRQDPGQGLRLIYYSQIVNDFQKGDIAEGYSVSREKKESFPLTVTSAQKNPTAFYLCASSAGQKNQPQHFGDGTRLSIL.

This clone was counted once. This chain uses TRBV5-1 with TRBJ1-5; D uncertain. Germline V CDR1 and CDR2: SGHRS, YFSETQ. This CDR3 contains 15 residues. V lost 4 bases to trimming and J lost 2 bases, with 13 bases between them. CDR3 DNA sequence: TGCGCCAGCAGCGCCGGCGGGATCGGCAATCAGCCCCAGCATTTT. Translated, it gives CASSAGGIGNQPQHF.

This chain uses TRBV4-1 with TRBJ1-3; D is ambiguous. Deletions cut 0 bases from V and 0 bases from J, with 9 bases between. The germline gives CDR1 MGHRA, CDR2 YSYEKL. This CDR3 is 16 amino acids long. The CDR3 DNA sequence: TGCGCCAGCAGCCAAGACGGCACAGACTCTGGAAACACCATATATTTT. It is translated as CASSQDGTDSGNTIYF.

The chain links TRBV28 to TRBJ2-1; 7 positions match TRBD1. V lost 5 bases to trimming and J lost 2 bases; unmatched junction nucleotides: 9. The germline V gene encodes CDR1 MDHEN and CDR2 SYDVKM. The CDR3 loop spans 16 amino acids. The CDR3 is CASSPRPTGAYNEQFF. For the CDR3, the DNA is TGTGCCAGCAGTCCACGGCCAACAGGGGCCTACAATGAGCAGTTCTTC.

This clone occurred once. The rearrangement uses TRBV10-2 and TRBJ1-2; D is undetermined. Germline lookup yields CDR1 WSHSY and CDR2 SAAADI. The CDR3 loop spans 13 amino acids. V was trimmed by 9 bases and J by 1 base, leaving 12 bases between them. Here the CDR3 DNA reads TGCGCCAGTTCGGTACAGAGTAACTATGGCTACACCTTC. As protein: CASSVQSNYGYTF.

This clone was seen a single time. The V call is TRBV5-1, the J call TRBJ1-2; no clear D gene. This CDR3 has 14 amino acids. The germline V gene has CDR1 SGHRS and CDR2 YFSETQ. Trimming stripped 0 bases from V and 8 bases from J, with 14 bases between. The CDR3 bases are TGCGCCAGCAGCTTGGACGGGTTGGCAGGAGGCTACACCTTC. Residues: CASSLDGLAGGYTF.

J is TRBJ2-2 and V is TRBV12-5; 7 bases align to TRBD1. CDR3 length: 15 residues. After removal of 0 bases from V and 4 bases from J, the junction contained 2 bases not matched to a gene. Per germline, CDR1 LGHNT and CDR2 FRNRAP. The CDR3 DNA is TGTGCTAGTGGTTTGGTACAGGGGCGCACCGGGGAGCTGTTTTTT. Its protein is CASGLVQGRTGELFF.

The V gene is TRBV5-1, the J gene TRBJ1-6; D uncertain. Trimming shortened V by 0 bases and J by 8 bases, and 6 bases separated the two germline ends. The CDR3 is made up of 13 amino acids. Per germline, CDR1 SGHRS and CDR2 YFSETQ. The CDR3 region is CASSLGADSPLHF. The CDR3 region has the DNA TGCGCCAGCAGCTTGGGGGCTGATTCACCCCTCCACTTT.

The chain joins TRBV27 to TRBJ2-1; D might be TRBD2 (6 bases). Germline V CDR1 and CDR2: MNHEY, SMNVEV (reference sequence). This CDR3 contains 15 residues. V lost 6 bases to trimming and J lost 3 bases, with 15 bases between them. DNA for the CDR3: TGTGCCAGCAGCGACCGCGGGGATGTCTACAATGAGCAGTTCTTC. It yields the protein CASSDRGDVYNEQFF.

This chain links TRBV10-3 with TRBJ1-5; D possibly corresponds to TRBD1 (6 bases). The CDR3 has 13 residues. The germline gives CDR1 ENHRY, CDR2 SYGVKD. Trimming took 7 bases from V and 2 from J, leaving 9 bases between them. CDR3 in amino acids: CAITAGGNQPQHF. DNA of the CDR3: TGTGCCATCACGGCAGGGGGCAATCAGCCCCAGCATTTT.

The V and J genes are TRBV14 and TRBJ1-5; D is undetermined. V lost 4 bases and J lost 3, with 13 bases in between. Germline CDR1 reads SGHDN; CDR2 reads FVKESK. CDR3 length equals 15 residues. Here the CDR3 DNA reads TGTGCCAGCAGCCCCTCCGGCAGTTACAATCAGCCCCAGCATTTT. Protein sequence: CASSPSGSYNQPQHF.

The chain has TRBV2 and TRBJ1-6; 10 nucleotides agree with TRBD1. V was pared by 6 bases and J by 4 bases, with 6 bases of the junction left unmatched. CDR3 length equals 16 residues. Germline CDR1 SNHLY, CDR2 FYNNEI. The CDR3 is CASSLGQGIYNSPLHF. The DNA of the CDR3 is TGTGCCAGCAGCCTGGGACAGGGGATTTATAATTCACCCCTCCACTTT.

This clone turned up a few times. The chain has TRBV11-3 and TRBJ2-1; TRBD2 matches at 9 bases. This CDR3 has 15 residues. Unmatched junction bases numbered 5, after V lost 6 bases and J lost 2 bases. Germline values: CDR1 SGHNT, CDR2 YENEEA. The CDR3 coding sequence is TGTGCCAGCAGTGCTTCTAGCGGGACCTACAATGAGCAGTTCTTC. It codes for CASSASSGTYNEQFF.

In this sample, this clone turned up a few times. The V and J genes are TRBV7-9 and TRBJ1-6; D not resolved. V lost 5 bases and J lost 14, with 13 bases in between. Per germline, CDR1 SEHNR and CDR2 FQNEAQ (reference sequence). CDR3 length: 12 amino acids. Written as DNA, the CDR3 is TGTGCCAGCAGCCCCCCCATTTCGTCCCTCCACTTT. Its protein product is CASSPPISSLHF. Full variable domain (missing parts from reference TRBV7-9 and TRBJ1-6): DTGVSQNPRHKITKRGQNVTFRCDPISEHNRLYWYRQTLGQGPEFLTYFQNEAQLEKSRLLSDRFSAERPKGSFSTLEIQRTEQGDSAMYLCASSPPISSLHFGNGTRLTVT.